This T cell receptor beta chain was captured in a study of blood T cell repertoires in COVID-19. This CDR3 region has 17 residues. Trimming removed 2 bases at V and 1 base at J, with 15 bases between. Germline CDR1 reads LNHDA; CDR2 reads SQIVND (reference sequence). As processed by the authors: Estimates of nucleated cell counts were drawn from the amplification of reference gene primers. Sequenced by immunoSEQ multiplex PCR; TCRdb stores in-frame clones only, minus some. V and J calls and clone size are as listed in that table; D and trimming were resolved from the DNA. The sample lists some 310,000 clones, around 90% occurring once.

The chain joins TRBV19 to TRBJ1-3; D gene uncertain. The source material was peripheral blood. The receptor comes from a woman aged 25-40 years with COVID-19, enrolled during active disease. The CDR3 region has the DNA TGTGCCAGTAGTATACCTCGGGGTTCGCGTTCTGGAAACACCATATATTTT. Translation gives CASSIPRGSRSGNTIYF. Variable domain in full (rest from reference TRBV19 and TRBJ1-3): DGGITQSPKYLFRKEGQNVTLSCEQNLNHDAMYWYRQDPGQGLRLIYYSQIVNDFQKGDIAEGYSVSREKKESFPLTVTSAQKNPTAFYLCASSIPRGSRSGNTIYFGEGSWLTVV.